This TCR beta chain was found in a study of cytomegalovirus exposure and HLA in healthy donors. Findings and limits, study-wide: Later genetic work tied a missense DCLRE1C variant to beta-chain V and J trimming. As a later analysis revealed, most CMV-associated TCR beta chains appeared HLA-restricted. Researchers catalogued roughly 170 TCR beta chains as cytomegalovirus-associated. Reportedly, TCR beta sequences accurately predicted HLA-A and HLA-B alleles in most subjects.

CDR1 MNHEY and CDR2 SMNVEV come from the germline V gene (reference sequence). The CDR3 has 16 amino acids. V lost 3 bases and J lost 4; bases outside the gene matches: 9. About this clone: As yet, its antigen is unknown.

13 Jbeta primers and 60 Vbeta primers were used for the PCR. Clones were read by immunoSEQ multiplex PCR, and TCRdb kept only the in-frame ones, dropping some. The sample gives under 110,000 clones, just over 70% of which show up once; less than 0.95% is in the top ten. The TCR sequence derives from a boy aged 5-17 years in good health and CMV-seronegative. Material for sequencing was PBMCs. V is TRBV27 and J is TRBJ2-3; TRBD2 agrees at 8 bases. CDR3 coding DNA: TGTGCCAGCAGTTTCTTAACCGGGACTAGGGCAGATACGCAGTATTTT. Translated, it gives CASSFLTGTRADTQYF.